Listed here are 9 T cell receptor beta chains from one sample, sequenced in a study of identical twins. TCRdb independently ran MiXCR on the 5' RACE reads; one entry per CDR3 protein. The profile shows hundreds of thousands of distinct CDR3 sequences, roughly 9.8% of them singletons. This sample was also put to use in a study of yellow fever vaccine responses in identical twins.

The sequenced material came from CD8+ T cells sorted from blood. Every receptor here comes from a young woman in good health.

The CDR3 loop is CASRNAGGPYNEQFF. Written as DNA, the CDR3 is TGTGCCAGCAGAAATGCGGGGGGGCCTTACAATGAGCAGTTCTTC. V and J are TRBV2 and TRBJ2-1; TRBD2 aligns across 9 bases. V dropped 6 bases and J dropped 4; count of bases not matched to a gene: 7. CDR3 size: 15 residues. The V gene's germline CDR1 is SNHLY and CDR2 FYNNEI.

This clonotype was detected many times. This chain joins TRBV4-2 and TRBJ2-1, with TRBD2 identical over 14 bases. The CDR3 sequence is 15 residues long. CDR1 LGHNA and CDR2 YNFKEQ come from the germline V gene. Trimming removed 3 bases from V and 7 bases from J; junction bases left unmatched: 2. This CDR3 is CASSHGLAGGNEQFF. The CDR3 DNA sequence: TGTGCCAGCAGCCACGGACTAGCGGGAGGAAATGAGCAGTTCTTC.

This clonotype was recorded a few times. V and J are TRBV13 and TRBJ2-5, with no clear D. The germline V and J ends were trimmed by 4 bases and 2 bases, with 17 bases remaining between them. Germline CDR1 reads PRHDT; CDR2 reads FYEKMQ (reference sequence). The CDR3 covers 16 residues. The CDR3 nucleotides are TGTGCCAGCAGCTCTCGACGAGATTCTGCGCAAGAGACCCAGTACTTC. Residues: CASSSRRDSAQETQYF.

This clonotype was recorded many times. The V and J genes are TRBV6-2 or TRBV6-3 and TRBJ2-1; tentatively, D is TRBD1 or TRBD2 (5 bases each). Trimming removed 6 bases at V and 15 bases at J, with 30 bases between. In germline, CDR1 is MNHEY, CDR2 SVGEGT. The length of the CDR3 is 16 residues. CDR3 protein: CASSFPLLETWGSLFF. In DNA form, the CDR3 reads TGTGCCAGCAGCTTCCCCCTACTAGAGACCTGGGGGAGTCTGTTCTTC.

In its sample, this clonotype was seen a few times. The J gene is TRBJ1-1, the V gene TRBV5-4; 7 bases are shared with TRBD1. V dropped 0 bases and J dropped 5; count of bases not matched to a gene: 7. Per germline, CDR1 SGHNT and CDR2 YYREEE (reference sequence). CDR3 length: 15 amino acids. CDR3 sequence: CASSLEDRLRTEAFF. The CDR3 DNA sequence: TGTGCCAGCAGCTTGGAGGACAGGCTGAGGACTGAAGCTTTCTTT.

This clonotype was detected only a few times. The chain is built from TRBV9 and TRBJ2-5; 9 positions agree with TRBD2. The ends lost 4 bases at V and 5 bases at J; junction bases unmatched: 12. Germline CDR1 is SGDLS and CDR2 is YYNGEE. This CDR3 has 16 amino acids. CDR3 sequence: CASSPRASGVGETQYF. The CDR3, as DNA: TGTGCCAGCAGCCCCCGGGCTAGCGGGGTAGGGGAGACCCAGTACTTC.

This clonotype was picked up a small number of times. The rearrangement links TRBV18 to TRBJ2-1; TRBD2 matches 10 bases. The CDR3 contains 16 residues. With 5 bases clipped from V and 7 bases from J, the junction kept 11 bases outside the gene matches. CDR1 is KGHSH and CDR2 is LQKENI in the germline V gene. The CDR3 sequence is CASSTIPGTSANEQFF. The CDR3 DNA sequence: TGTGCCAGCTCAACTATACCCGGGACTAGCGCTAATGAGCAGTTCTTC. Supplemented by reference TRBV18 and TRBJ2-1, the full variable domain reads NAGVMQNPRHLVRRRGQEARLRCSPMKGHSHVYWYRQLPEEGLKFMVYLQKENIIDESGMPKERFSAEFPKEGPSILRIQQVVRGDSAAYFCASSTIPGTSANEQFFGPGTRLTVL.

The genes are TRBV9 and TRBJ2-3, with 11 nucleotides matching TRBD2. The germline V gene encodes CDR1 SGDLS and CDR2 YYNGEE. The V segment lost 3 bases and the J segment 3 bases; nucleotides outside the gene matches: 3. The CDR3 contains 15 residues. The CDR3 spells CASSGSGGVTDTQYF. The DNA of the CDR3 is TGTGCCAGCAGCGGTAGCGGGGGGGTGACAGATACGCAGTATTTT.

The chain uses TRBV7-2 and TRBJ1-1; D unresolved. V dropped 6 bases and J dropped 6 bases, with 14 bases sitting between them. This CDR3 has 13 residues. Germline V CDR1 and CDR2: SGHTA, FQGNSA. DNA for the CDR3: TGTGCCAGCAGTCTTACCAGGTTGGCTGAAGCTTTCTTT. Amino acids: CASSLTRLAEAFF. The whole variable domain, remainder taken from reference TRBV7-2 and TRBJ1-1, is GAGVSQSPSNKVTEKGKDVELRCDPISGHTALYWYRQSLGQGLEFLIYFQGNSAPDKSGLPSDRFSAERTGGSVSTLTIQRTQQEDSAVYLCASSLTRLAEAFFGQGTRLTVV.